This T cell receptor beta chain was recovered during a study of neurological immune-mediated disorders. The germline CDR1 and CDR2 sequences are SGHDT and YYEEEE. Trimming pared 4 bases from V and 0 bases from J, leaving 11 bases between. The CDR3 has 14 amino acids. In TCRdb, the 5' RACE reads were re-called with MiXCR into one record per CDR3 protein. The repertoire holds about 71,000 distinct CDR3 sequences, with approximately 15% as singletons. This clonotype appeared a few times. Specified time point: longitudinal time-point 1 (baseline). The sample comprised PBMCs. The receptor was derived from a female donor with HTLV-1-associated myelopathy (HAM/TSP). This chain uses TRBV5-6 with TRBJ2-7; the D gene is possibly TRBD1 (5 bases). The CDR3 reads CASSRRQISYEQYF. The CDR3 coding sequence is TGTGCCAGCAGCCGTAGACAGATCTCCTACGAGCAGTACTTC.